Presented here are 23 T cell receptor beta chains from one specimen sequenced in a study of T-cell memory formation after mild COVID-19. TCRdb called the 5' RACE reads again in MiXCR, with one record for every CDR3 protein. The repertoire consists of roughly 350,000 distinct CDR3 sequences, with around 13% occurring once and the leading ten covering approximately 21%. The sequencing sample was made of PBMCs or a T cell subset sorted from them (not recorded which). The receptors come from a man aged 18 to 30 who had mild COVID-19 (a few samples of this study predate the infection). Cell type and time point are not known.

A few counts support this clonotype. The V call is TRBV29-1, the J call TRBJ2-5; 7 positions match TRBD1. The ends lost 6 bases at V and 5 bases at J; junction bases unmatched: 3. CDR3 size: 11 residues. Germline values: CDR1 SQVTM, CDR2 ANQGSEA. The chain's CDR3 is CSVNRGETQYF. Written as DNA, the CDR3 is TGCAGCGTAAACAGGGGTGAGACCCAGTACTTC.

This clonotype was seen a few times. This chain links TRBV24-1 with TRBJ2-4; D call uncertain. In germline, CDR1 is KGHDR, CDR2 SFDVKD. Trimming removed 4 bases from V and 0 bases from J, with 9 bases in between. The CDR3 has 15 amino acids. Here the CDR3 DNA reads TGTGCCACCAGTGACCCCTCTCTAGCCAAAAACATTCAGTACTTC. It codes for CATSDPSLAKNIQYF.

This rearrangement joins TRBV7-9 to TRBJ2-1; D might be TRBD1 (5 bases). Germline CDR1 is SEHNR and CDR2 is FQNEAQ (reference sequence). This CDR3 has 12 amino acids. V lost 3 bases, J lost 10 bases, and 10 bases lay in between. The CDR3 DNA reads as TGTGCCAGCAGCTTCGGTCCAGGGGAGCAGTTCTTC. Its protein is CASSFGPGEQFF.

This clonotype was seen more than once but under ten times. The chain employs TRBV18 and TRBJ2-5, with D uncertain. Germline V gives CDR1 KGHSH, CDR2 LQKENI. CDR3 length: 14 amino acids. Trimming pared 0 bases from V and 3 bases from J, leaving 8 bases between. The CDR3 nucleotides read TGTGCCAGCTCACCACCCGCCCGGAAAGAGACCCAGTACTTC. This sequence encodes CASSPPARKETQYF.

This clonotype has ten or more counts. J is TRBJ2-5 and V is TRBV5-1; a possible D gene is TRBD2 (6 bases). The length of the CDR3 is 14 residues. Trimming removed 4 bases at V and 7 bases at J, with 17 bases between. Looked up from germline, CDR1 is SGHRS and CDR2 is YFSETQ. The CDR3 DNA sequence: TGCGCCAGCAGCCCCCAGTCGGGGGAGGTGACCCAGTACTTC. Translation gives CASSPQSGEVTQYF.

This clonotype was detected ten times or more. The J gene is TRBJ2-2, the V gene TRBV7-8; weak D call: TRBD2 (6 bases). The V end was cut by 8 bases, the J end by 3 bases, with 13 bases between. CDR1 and CDR2 (germline): SGHVS, FQNEAQ. The CDR3 has 14 residues. CDR3 region: CASFGGAHTGELFF. CDR3 bases: TGTGCCAGCTTCGGCGGGGCCCACACCGGGGAGCTGTTTTTT.

This rearrangement joins TRBV5-1 to TRBJ1-1; D gene unclear. The CDR3 runs 12 residues. Per germline, CDR1 SGHRS and CDR2 YFSETQ. V dropped 0 bases and J dropped 7 bases, with 7 bases sitting between them. The CDR3 sequence is CASSLGESEAFF. As DNA, the CDR3 is TGCGCCAGCAGCTTGGGGGAGAGTGAAGCTTTCTTT.

Many counts were recorded for this clonotype. The genes are TRBV20-1 and TRBJ2-1; 9 nucleotides line up with TRBD1. The V gene end was trimmed by 6 bases and the J gene end by 3 bases; junction bases not matched to a gene: 6. Per germline, CDR1 DFQATT and CDR2 SNEGSKA (reference sequence). The CDR3 consists of 14 residues. DNA for the CDR3: TGCAGTGCACAACCGGGACAGGGCTACAATGAGCAGTTCTTC. Residues: CSAQPGQGYNEQFF.

The V gene is TRBV12-3 or TRBV12-4, the J gene TRBJ1-1; D not certain. This CDR3 has 13 amino acids. The germline V and J ends were trimmed by 9 bases and 2 bases, with 13 bases remaining between them. CDR3 loop: CASAMRPNTEAFF. Here the CDR3 DNA reads TGTGCCAGTGCGATGAGGCCTAACACTGAAGCTTTCTTT.

The rearrangement links TRBV12-5 to TRBJ2-3; D could derive from TRBD1 or TRBD2 (5 bases each). CDR1 is LGHNT, CDR2 FRNRAP, per germline. Trimming removed 2 bases at V and 1 base at J, with 16 bases between. The CDR3 has 17 residues. DNA for the CDR3: TGTGCTAGTGGTTTGCGGAGTGGGACCTGGGGCACAGATACGCAGTATTTT. It codes for CASGLRSGTWGTDTQYF.

In this sample, this clonotype turned up a few times. Written as DNA, the CDR3 is TGTGCCACCAGTGGCAGACTAGCGGGGGCACAAGAGACCCAGTACTTC. It translates to CATSGRLAGAQETQYF. The V and J genes are TRBV24-1 and TRBJ2-5; TRBD2 matches at 12 bases. The junction had 5 bases not matched to a gene; V was cut back by 5 bases and J by 2 bases. The CDR3 length is 16 residues. Germline V gene sequence: CDR1 KGHDR, CDR2 SFDVKD.

The genes are TRBV4-2 and TRBJ1-5; D possibly corresponds to TRBD1 (5 bases). The CDR3 length is 15 residues. Deletions cut 2 bases from V and 5 bases from J, with 13 bases between. Germline V lookup: CDR1 LGHNA, CDR2 YNFKEQ. In DNA, the CDR3 is TGTGCCAGCAGCCAAAATCGCAGGGTCGATCAGCCCCAGCATTTT. Translated: CASSQNRRVDQPQHF.

This clonotype was seen a few times. The J gene is TRBJ1-1, the V gene TRBV6-5; a weak D match, TRBD1 (5 bases). Germline V gives CDR1 MNHEY, CDR2 SVGAGI. The ends were cut back, 1 base at V and 1 base at J, with 10 bases in the middle. The CDR3 has 15 residues. Written as DNA, the CDR3 is TGTGCCAGCAGTTACTGGGGCCCGGGGAACACTGAAGCTTTCTTT. Protein sequence: CASSYWGPGNTEAFF.

This clonotype has just a few counts. The rearrangement links TRBV5-6 to TRBJ2-7; tentatively, D is TRBD1 (8 bases). CDR3 size: 14 residues. V was trimmed by 1 base and J by 5 bases, leaving 13 bases between them. From germline, CDR1 is SGHDT and CDR2 YYEEEE. The CDR3 is CASSLRTGGDEQYV. CDR3 DNA sequence: TGTGCCAGCAGCTTGCGCACAGGGGGGGACGAGCAGTACGTC.

This rearrangement joins TRBV5-5 to TRBJ2-1, with 11 bases matching TRBD1. Germline V gene sequence: CDR1 SGHKS, CDR2 YYEKEE (reference sequence). The J segment lost 8 bases and the V segment lost 5 bases, leaving 6 bases of the junction unmatched. The CDR3 contains 14 residues. CDR3 sequence: CASRTGTGGHEQFF. As DNA, the CDR3 is TGTGCCAGCAGAACCGGGACAGGGGGTCATGAGCAGTTCTTC.

The chain employs TRBV7-2 and TRBJ1-2, with TRBD1 matching over 7 bases. Trimming removed 3 bases from V and 6 bases from J; junction bases left unmatched: 10. CDR3 length: 15 residues. Germline V gives CDR1 SGHTA, CDR2 FQGNSA. The CDR3, as DNA: TGTGCCAGCAGCTTCCCTGGGGCCAGGGGGAATGGCTACACCTTC. Translating gives CASSFPGARGNGYTF.

This clonotype was seen many times. This chain links TRBV5-1 with TRBJ1-2; 8 bases fit TRBD1. V was clipped by 0 bases and J by 7 bases; unmatched bases: 5. Germline V CDR1 and CDR2: SGHRS, YFSETQ. This CDR3 region has 14 residues. CDR3 protein: CASSLGQGHGGYTF. The DNA for the CDR3 is TGCGCCAGCAGCTTGGGACAGGGGCACGGTGGCTACACCTTC.

This clonotype was recorded a few times. The V gene is TRBV5-1, the J gene TRBJ1-4, with a weak D call TRBD1 (5 bases). Trimming pared 2 bases from V and 14 bases from J, leaving 16 bases between. In germline, CDR1 is SGHRS, CDR2 YFSETQ. The CDR3 spans 13 residues. The CDR3 protein is CASSFQGSGVLFF. The CDR3 bases are TGCGCCAGCAGCTTTCAGGGCTCCGGTGTTCTGTTTTTT.

The chain recombines TRBV7-2 with TRBJ1-1; 7 bases fit TRBD1. In germline, CDR1 is SGHTA, CDR2 FQGNSA. J was trimmed by 4 bases and V by 7 bases; bases with no gene match: 9. The CDR3 has 14 residues. CDR3 nucleotides: TGTGCCAGCAACTACAGGGGCCTGGGCACTGAAGCTTTCTTT. This codes for CASNYRGLGTEAFF.

The V call is TRBV29-1, the J call TRBJ2-7; D gene uncertain. The CDR3 loop spans 13 amino acids. V lost 0 bases, J lost 3 bases, and 9 bases lay in between. Germline values: CDR1 SQVTM, CDR2 ANQGSEA. This CDR3 is CSVEDLHSYEQYF. CDR3 in DNA: TGCAGCGTTGAAGATCTTCACAGCTACGAGCAGTACTTC.

The chain combines TRBV28 with TRBJ2-2, with a tentative D call TRBD1 (6 bases). Germline loops: CDR1 MDHEN, CDR2 SYDVKM. V lost 8 bases, J lost 3 bases, and 13 bases lay in between. The CDR3 extends over 14 amino acids. CDR3 nucleotides: TGTGCCAGCGGCTCAGGGGTGGACACCGGGGAGCTGTTTTTT. Translating gives CASGSGVDTGELFF.

This clonotype was recorded a few times. The J gene is TRBJ1-5, the V gene TRBV28; the match to TRBD1 covers 7 bases. The CDR3 is 13 amino acids. Germline V gene sequence: CDR1 MDHEN, CDR2 SYDVKM. Trimming at V came to 8 bases and at J to 3 bases, leaving 4 bases not matched to a gene. In nucleotides, the CDR3 is TGTGCCAGCCTGACAGGGTTCAATCAGCCCCAGCATTTT. It specifies CASLTGFNQPQHF.

This sequence joins TRBV10-3 and TRBJ2-3; TRBD2 might be the D (5 bases). Per the germline V gene, CDR1 is ENHRY and CDR2 is SYGVKD. The CDR3 contains 14 residues. With 0 bases removed from V and 8 bases from J, the gap between germline ends came to 12 bases. DNA for the CDR3: TGTGCCATCAGTGAGTCGGGATCCAGCGGTACGCAGTATTTT. It codes for CAISESGSSGTQYF.